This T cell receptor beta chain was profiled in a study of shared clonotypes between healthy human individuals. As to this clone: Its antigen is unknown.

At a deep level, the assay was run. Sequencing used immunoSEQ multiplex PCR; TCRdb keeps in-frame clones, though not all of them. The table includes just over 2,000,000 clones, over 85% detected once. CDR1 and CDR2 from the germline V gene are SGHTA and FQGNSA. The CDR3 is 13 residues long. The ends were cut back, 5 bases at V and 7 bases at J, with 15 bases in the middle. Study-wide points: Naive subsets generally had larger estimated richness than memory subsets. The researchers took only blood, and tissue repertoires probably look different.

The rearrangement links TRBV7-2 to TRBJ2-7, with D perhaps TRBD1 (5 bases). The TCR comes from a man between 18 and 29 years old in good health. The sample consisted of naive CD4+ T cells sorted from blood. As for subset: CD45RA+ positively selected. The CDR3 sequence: CASSRGGALEQYF. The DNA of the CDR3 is TGTGCCAGCAGCAGAGGTGGGGCCTTAGAGCAGTACTTC.